The 15 T cell receptor beta chains below come from one sample, sequenced in a study of cytomegalovirus exposure and HLA in healthy donors. Primers for the PCR totalled 60 Vbeta and 13 Jbeta. Generated by immunoSEQ multiplex PCR, the TCRdb table keeps only in-frame clones and is missing some. The data hold about 140,000 clones, with just under 85% observed a single time. Sequencing used PBMCs. These receptors all come from a man between 40 and 49 years old in good health and CMV-seropositive.

The CDR3 sequence: CASSRLRALAFF. The DNA for the CDR3 is TGTGCCAGCAGCCGCCTCAGGGCATTAGCTTTCTTT. V and J are TRBV11-2 and TRBJ1-1; D may be TRBD1 (5 bases). The CDR3 totals 12 residues. Germline assignment: CDR1 SGHAT and CDR2 FQNNGV. V shed 5 bases and J shed 10 bases, with 14 bases lying between them.

This sequence joins TRBV30 and TRBJ2-7; D is possibly TRBD1 (6 bases). Germline CDR1 is GTSNPN and CDR2 is SVGIG (reference sequence). The length of the CDR3 is 14 residues. Between the trimmed V and J ends, which lost 5 bases and 0 bases, there was a span of 14 bases. DNA for the CDR3: TGTGCCTGGTGGCAGGGGATTGGCTCCTACGAGCAGTACTTC. Its translation is CAWWQGIGSYEQYF.

CDR3 DNA: TGCGCCAGCAGCCAAGCCGGTGTGGGCCATGGCTACACCTTC. It specifies CASSQAGVGHGYTF. This chain links TRBV4-3 with TRBJ1-2; D not certain. Germline CDR1 is LGHNA and CDR2 is YSLEER. This CDR3 spans 14 amino acids. V lost 1 base to trimming and J lost 6 bases, with 12 bases between them.

V is TRBV7-8 and J is TRBJ2-7; the match to TRBD2 covers 11 bases. Germline V CDR1 and CDR2: SGHVS, FQNEAQ. The CDR3 totals 15 residues. V lost 5 bases, J lost 6 bases, and 9 bases stayed unmatched. The CDR3 loop reads CASSPPGLAGGEQYF. The CDR3 nucleotides read TGTGCCAGCAGCCCGCCGGGGCTAGCGGGAGGCGAGCAGTACTTC. Combining the CDR3 with reference TRBV7-8 and TRBJ2-7 gives the whole variable domain GAGVSQSPRYKVAKRGQDVALRCDPISGHVSLFWYQQALGQGPEFLTYFQNEAQLDKSGLPSDRFFAERPEGSVSTLKIQRTQQEDSAVYLCASSPPGLAGGEQYFGPGTRLTVT.

This clone was recorded once. J is TRBJ2-6 and V is TRBV27, with TRBD1 matching over 10 bases. CDR3 length: 18 residues. The V gene's germline CDR1 is MNHEY and CDR2 SMNVEV (reference sequence). The junction had 12 bases not matched to a gene; V was cut back by 8 bases and J by 2 bases. The CDR3 DNA sequence: TGTGCCAGCCGACTTCTTGGACAGGGGGAAACTGGGGCCAACGTCCTGACTTTC. Translated: CASRLLGQGETGANVLTF.

J is TRBJ2-7 and V is TRBV5-6, with 10 bases that match TRBD1. The length of the CDR3 is 15 residues. Unmatched junction bases numbered 6, after V lost 4 bases and J lost 2 bases. Per germline, CDR1 SGHDT and CDR2 YYEEEE. The CDR3 loop is CASSQWTGGAYEQYF. For the CDR3, the DNA is TGTGCCAGCAGCCAATGGACAGGGGGAGCCTACGAGCAGTACTTC.

Comments on this clone: Other DNA sequences in the same sample also yield this CDR3. The genes are TRBV30 and TRBJ2-1; 8 bases map to TRBD2. Germline V gene lookup returns CDR1 GTSNPN and CDR2 SVGIG (reference sequence). This CDR3 contains 15 residues. The CDR3 coding sequence is TGTGCTCAAAAAATACATCGGGAGGGCCGAGGTGAGCAGTTCTTC. This codes for CAQKIHREGRGEQFF.

This clone was observed a few times. This chain links TRBV6-5 with TRBJ1-2, with 10 bases matching TRBD1. Germline loops: CDR1 MNHEY, CDR2 SVGAGI. The CDR3 consists of 14 residues. The trim removed 5 bases at V and 5 bases at J, leaving 5 bases unmatched. The CDR3 sequence is CASSDPGQGYGYTF. The CDR3 DNA reads as TGTGCCAGCAGTGACCCGGGACAGGGGTATGGCTACACCTTC.

The rearrangement links TRBV7-9 to TRBJ1-3, with 7 positions matching TRBD1. V shed 0 bases and J 5 bases; nucleotides not matched to a gene: 7. Per germline, CDR1 SEHNR and CDR2 FQNEAQ (reference sequence). The CDR3 sequence is 16 residues long. This CDR3 is CASSLAPDRHRNTIYF. CDR3 nucleotides: TGTGCCAGCAGCTTAGCCCCGGACAGGCACCGAAACACCATATATTTT.

The chain is built from TRBV7-9 and TRBJ2-5; maybe TRBD2 (5 bases). V was pared by 0 bases and J by 4 bases, with 6 bases between. CDR3 length: 13 amino acids. Germline CDR1 reads SEHNR; CDR2 reads FQNEAQ (reference sequence). CDR3 sequence: CASSLARGETQYF. The CDR3 coding sequence is TGTGCCAGCAGCTTAGCACGGGGAGAGACCCAGTACTTC.

This chain joins TRBV28 and TRBJ2-5; TRBD1 matches 9 bases. The assigned J gene may be wrong: the sequence end matches TRBJ2-7 better. Per germline, CDR1 MDHEN and CDR2 SYDVKM. CDR3 size: 13 residues. The CDR3: CASSLRQGGEQYF. The CDR3, as DNA: TGTGCCAGCAGTTTGCGACAGGGGGGCGAGCAGTACTTC.

The J gene is TRBJ2-3, the V gene TRBV7-9; 8 nucleotides line up with TRBD2. V lost 5 bases to trimming and J lost 13 bases; unmatched junction nucleotides: 11. The CDR3 loop spans 13 amino acids. Germline V CDR1 and CDR2: SEHNR, FQNEAQ (reference sequence). The DNA of the CDR3 is TGTGCCAGCAGCCGAACTAGCGGCGGGTGGGAGTATTTT. Amino acid sequence: CASSRTSGGWEYF.

The chain joins TRBV5-4 to TRBJ2-1; D might be TRBD2 (5 bases). The CDR3 has 13 residues. Trimming removed 4 bases from V and 6 bases from J, with 11 bases in between. Germline CDR1 and CDR2: SGHNT and YYREEE (reference sequence). The CDR3 is CASSAGRSNEQFF. The CDR3 DNA is TGTGCCAGCAGCGCGGGCCGGTCCAATGAGCAGTTCTTC.

The chain carries TRBV5-1 and TRBJ2-5, with TRBD1 as a possible D gene (5 bases). Trimming took 5 bases from V and 4 from J, leaving 12 bases between them. This CDR3 comprises 13 residues. Per germline, CDR1 SGHRS and CDR2 YFSETQ. CDR3 coding DNA: TGCGCCAGCAGAAGGGGTCAGGGAGAGACCCAGTACTTC. Its protein product is CASRRGQGETQYF.

Comment on this clone: One end of the junction fails to match germline, which may point to a read error. The DNA for the CDR3 is TGTGCTAGCAGCGCGCGGACAGGACAAGAGACCCAGTACTTC. Translation gives CASSARTGQETQYF. The J gene is TRBJ2-5, the V gene TRBV7-7; 7 nucleotides align to TRBD1. The CDR3 is 14 amino acids. Per germline, CDR1 SSHAT and CDR2 FNYEAQ (reference sequence).